The clone carrying this T cell receptor beta chain was counted only a few times. Its antigen is undetermined. The record originates from a study of T cells after yellow fever vaccination. TCRdb ran MiXCR on the 5' RACE reads and lists one entry per CDR3 protein. This table has hundreds of thousands of distinct CDR3 sequences, approximately 19% appearing once. Trimming left V 8 bases short and J 5 bases short, with 21 bases between. The length of the CDR3 is 15 residues. In germline, CDR1 is SNHLY, CDR2 FYNNEI. The study's findings and limits: Any FACS-sorted repertoire could hold abundant clonotypes that contaminate it from the bulk population.

The sequences come from PBMCs, collected before the yellow fever booster vaccination. The receptor was derived from a man between 18 and 29 years old who received the YFV17D yellow fever vaccine. V usage is TRBV2 and J usage is TRBJ1-1; D is possibly TRBD1 (6 bases). CDR3 DNA sequence: TGTGCCAGCGCCTGGGATAGTACAGGGATTACTGAAGCTTTCTTT. Amino acids: CASAWDSTGITEAFF.